The TCR beta chain under discussion was sequenced for a study of PD-1 blockade in classical Hodgkin lymphoma. Study outcomes and limitations: Newly diagnosed patients were reported to start with lower TCR diversity than healthy donors. Lower baseline TCR diversity marked trial partial responders and progressors.

Comments on this clone: Its matching antigen is unknown. The same CDR3 is also encoded by other DNA sequences in this sample.

Sequencing was performed with immunoSEQ multiplex PCR; in TCRdb, only in-frame clones are kept and a portion is missing. In the table there are over 85,000 clones, about 92% of which are singletons. CDR1 SEHNR and CDR2 FQNEAQ come from the germline V gene (reference sequence). The CDR3 length is 11 residues. V was pared by 5 bases and J by 3 bases, with 5 bases between. The sample's time point: cycle 4 day 1 (C4D1), after less than seven weeks of nivolumab. Autologous stem cell transplantation was followed by relapse in every patient, and brentuximab vedotin exposure varied. Here the sequenced sample was peripheral blood mononuclear cells (PBMCs), taken before the fourth cycle of nivolumab. This receptor was obtained from a human donor with classical Hodgkin lymphoma. The chain uses TRBV7-9 and TRBJ2-7, with D unresolved. The DNA of the CDR3 is TGTGCCAGCAGCCTCAACTACGAGCAGTACTTC. Protein: CASSLNYEQYF.